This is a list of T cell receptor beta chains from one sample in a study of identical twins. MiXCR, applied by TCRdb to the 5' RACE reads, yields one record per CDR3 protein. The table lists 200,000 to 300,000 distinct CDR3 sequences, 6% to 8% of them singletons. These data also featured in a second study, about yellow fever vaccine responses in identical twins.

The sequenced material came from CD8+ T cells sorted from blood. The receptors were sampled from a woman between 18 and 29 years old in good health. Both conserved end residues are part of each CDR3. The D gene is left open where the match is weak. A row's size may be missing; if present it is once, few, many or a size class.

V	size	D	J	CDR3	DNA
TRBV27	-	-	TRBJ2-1	CASRLRSGEQFF	TGTGCCAGCAGATTACGCAGTGGTGAGCAGTTCTTC
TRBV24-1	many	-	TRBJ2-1	CATTGQLNNEQFF	TGTGCCACCACTGGACAGCTAAACAATGAGCAGTTCTTC
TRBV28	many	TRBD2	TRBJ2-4	CASSPRAGEVEVKNIQYF	TGTGCCAGCAGCCCAAGGGCGGGAGAGGTGGAGGTCAAAAACATTCAGTACTTC
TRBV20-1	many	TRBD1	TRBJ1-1	CSASLVGTGGWTEAFF	TGCAGTGCTAGTCTTGTCGGGACAGGGGGCTGGACTGAAGCTTTCTTT
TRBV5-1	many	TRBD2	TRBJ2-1	CASSLGLAGSNEQFF	TGCGCCAGCAGCCTGGGACTAGCGGGGAGCAATGAGCAGTTCTTC
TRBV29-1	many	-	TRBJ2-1	CSVEYLGDNEQFF	TGCAGCGTTGAATATTTGGGCGACAATGAGCAGTTCTTC
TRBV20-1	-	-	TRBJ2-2	CSARDVQGPNTGELFF	TGCAGTGCTAGAGATGTGCAGGGACCGAACACCGGGGAGCTGTTTTTT
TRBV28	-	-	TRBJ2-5	CASSLCFRGWCAETQYF	TGTGCCAGCAGTTTATGCTTCAGAGGATGGTGCGCGGAGACCCAGTACTTC
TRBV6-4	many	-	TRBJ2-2	CASSDGQNTGELFF	TGTGCCAGCAGTGACGGGCAGAACACCGGGGAGCTGTTTTTT
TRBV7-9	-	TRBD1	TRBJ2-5	CASSATGGRQETQYF	TGTGCCAGCAGCGCAACAGGGGGCCGCCAAGAGACCCAGTACTTC
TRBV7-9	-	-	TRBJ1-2	CASSPGPLLDGYTF	TGTGCCAGCAGCCCCGGTCCGCTTTTAGATGGCTACACCTTC
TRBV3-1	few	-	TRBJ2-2	CASSQDWLEGWSPNTGELFF	TGTGCCAGCAGCCAAGATTGGTTGGAGGGGTGGTCTCCGAACACCGGGGAGCTGTTTTTT
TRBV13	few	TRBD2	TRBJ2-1	CASSGRLAGGITTYNEQFF	TGTGCCAGCAGCGGCCGACTAGCGGGAGGCATAACTACCTACAATGAGCAGTTCTTC
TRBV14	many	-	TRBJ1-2	CASSQGTGPFYGYTF	TGTGCCAGCAGCCAAGGTACAGGGCCATTCTATGGCTACACCTTC
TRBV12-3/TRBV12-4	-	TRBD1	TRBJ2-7	CASSVGQGSPYEQYF	TGTGCCAGCAGTGTGGGACAGGGGTCCCCCTACGAGCAGTACTTC
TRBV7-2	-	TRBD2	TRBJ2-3	CASSLVPSGGAVDTQYF	TGTGCCAGCAGCTTAGTGCCTAGCGGGGGGGCCGTGGATACGCAGTATTTT
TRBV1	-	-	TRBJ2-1	CTSSQDRSGGFCNEQFF	TGCACCAGCAGCCAAGATCGTTCCGGGGGGTTCTGCAATGAGCAGTTCTTC
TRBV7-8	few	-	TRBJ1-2	CASSFKGPNYGYTF	TGTGCCAGCAGCTTCAAGGGGCCTAACTATGGCTACACCTTC
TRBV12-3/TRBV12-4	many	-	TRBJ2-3	CASSWGDTQYF	TGTGCCAGCAGTTGGGGGGATACGCAGTATTTT
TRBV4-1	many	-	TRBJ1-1	CASSQGLAEAFF	TGCGCCAGCAGCCAAGGTTTGGCAGAAGCTTTCTTT
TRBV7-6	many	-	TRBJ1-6	CASSLALGSPLHF	TGTGCCAGCAGCTTAGCGCTGGGGTCACCCCTCCACTTT
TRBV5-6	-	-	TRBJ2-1	CASSLWGGGPSHEQFF	TGTGCCAGCAGCTTGTGGGGAGGGGGGCCTAGCCATGAGCAGTTCTTC